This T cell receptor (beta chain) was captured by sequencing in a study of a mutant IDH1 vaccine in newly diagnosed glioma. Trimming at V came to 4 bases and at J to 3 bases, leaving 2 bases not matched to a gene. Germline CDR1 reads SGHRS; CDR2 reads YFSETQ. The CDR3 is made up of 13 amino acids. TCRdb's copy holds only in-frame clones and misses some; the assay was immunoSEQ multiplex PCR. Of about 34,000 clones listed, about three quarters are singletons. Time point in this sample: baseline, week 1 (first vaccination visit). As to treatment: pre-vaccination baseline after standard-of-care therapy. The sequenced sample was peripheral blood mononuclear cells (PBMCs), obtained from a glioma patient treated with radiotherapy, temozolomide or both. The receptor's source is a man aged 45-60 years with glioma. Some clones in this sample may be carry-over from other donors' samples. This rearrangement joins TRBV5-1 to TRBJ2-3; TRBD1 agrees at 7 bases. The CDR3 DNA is TGCGCCAGCAGCAAGGGGGCGACAGATACGCAGTATTTT. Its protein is CASSKGATDTQYF.